This entry features one TCR beta chain sequence. This specimen belongs to a study of blood T cell repertoires in COVID-19. Study-wide context: PBMCs, B-cell-depleted T cells, or T cells were the source of the cDNA or gDNA that made up the material.

Original methodology: From reference gene primer amplification, estimates of nucleated cell counts were derived. Sequenced by immunoSEQ multiplex PCR; TCRdb stores in-frame clones only, minus some. From that table come the V and J calls and clone size; the DNA was used to work out D and trimming. This table holds around 74,000 clones, roughly 89% found once. The CDR3 spans 15 residues. CDR1 and CDR2 (germline): MDHEN, SYDVKM. V lost 6 bases and J lost 6; bases outside the gene matches: 7. The TCR comes from a man aged 25 to 40 with acute or convalescent COVID-19. The source material was peripheral blood. The chain couples TRBV28 to TRBJ2-7; TRBD2 agrees at 14 bases. The CDR3: CASRPGLAGVVEQYF. CDR3 coding DNA: TGTGCCAGCAGGCCGGGACTAGCGGGAGTCGTCGAGCAGTACTTC.